Each of the 22 T cell receptor beta chains below was sequenced from the same sample in a study of cytomegalovirus exposure and HLA in healthy donors (dated by TCRdb to the late 2010s). Library preparation was by the immunoSEQ multiplex PCR assay. In TCRdb, the immuneACCESS table is reduced to in-frame sequences with V and J assigned. These tables do not hold every clone; where another copy was compared, an unresolved V gene accounts for under half, and the others remain unexplained. For this sample there are some 100,000 clones; about 88% appear just once. The top ten clones comprise about 4.1% of the sample. Sequencing was performed on PBMCs. Receptor source: a man between 18 and 35 years old in good health and CMV-seropositive.

The J gene is TRBJ1-6, the V gene TRBV19, with unresolved D. Per germline, CDR1 LNHDA and CDR2 SQIVND (reference sequence). Trimming removed 5 bases at V and 9 bases at J, with 23 bases between. The CDR3 runs 17 residues. The CDR3 reads CASSPPRGSSRGSPLHF. CDR3 DNA sequence: TGTGCCAGTAGTCCACCAAGAGGGTCTTCTCGGGGTTCACCCCTCCACTTT.

This clone was counted a few times. The V call is TRBV5-1, the J call TRBJ2-5; D call uncertain. The length of the CDR3 is 14 residues. Trimming pared 0 bases from V and 5 bases from J, leaving 11 bases between. Germline loops: CDR1 SGHRS, CDR2 YFSETQ. The CDR3 DNA follows: TGCGCCAGCAGCTTGGATGGCAGGCCGGAGACCCAGTACTTC. Its protein product is CASSLDGRPETQYF.

This chain connects TRBV2 to TRBJ1-1, with D maybe TRBD1 (5 bases). Germline V CDR1 and CDR2: SNHLY, FYNNEI. V lost 0 bases to trimming and J lost 8 bases, with 25 bases between them. The CDR3 consists of 18 residues. DNA for the CDR3: TGTGCCAGCAGTGAAGCGCTCGAAGCTATGGGATTGGGGCCGGAAGCTTTCTTT. It codes for CASSEALEAMGLGPEAFF.

This rearrangement joins TRBV6-6 to TRBJ2-7; 8 bases fit TRBD1. CDR1 and CDR2 (germline): MNHNY, SVGAGI (reference sequence). J lost 5 bases, V lost 10 bases, and 10 bases had no gene match. CDR3 length equals 13 residues. CDR3 in DNA: TGTGCCATCGCGGTAGACAGGGGCCACGAGCAGTACTTC. As protein: CAIAVDRGHEQYF.

The chain joins TRBV5-6 to TRBJ2-3; the match to TRBD1 covers 7 bases. The V gene's germline CDR1 is SGHDT and CDR2 YYEEEE. Trimming took 4 bases from V and 6 from J; bases not matched to a gene: 2. CDR3 length: 12 amino acids. CDR3 DNA: TGTGCCAGCAGCCAGGGGGTTGATACGCAGTATTTT. It yields the protein CASSQGVDTQYF.

V usage is TRBV5-4 and J usage is TRBJ1-2; 7 nucleotides line up with TRBD1. The CDR3 is 15 residues long. Losses at the gene ends were 3 bases for V and 5 bases for J; bases not matched to a gene: 10. Germline CDR1 reads SGHNT; CDR2 reads YYREEE (reference sequence). The CDR3 coding sequence is TGTGCCAGCAGCTCTAGACAGGGCGCCCGATATGGCTACACCTTC. Its translation: CASSSRQGARYGYTF. Drawing the rest from reference TRBV5-4 and TRBJ1-2, the complete variable domain is ETGVTQSPTHLIKTRGQQVTLRCSSQSGHNTVSWYQQALGQGPQFIFQYYREEENGRGNFPPRFSGLQFPNYSSELNVNALELDDSALYLCASSSRQGARYGYTFGSGTRLTVV.

V is TRBV7-9 and J is TRBJ1-3; D uncertain. Germline V lookup: CDR1 SEHNR, CDR2 FQNEAQ (reference sequence). The CDR3 covers 16 residues. The V end was cut by 3 bases, the J end by 5 bases, with 17 bases between. DNA for the CDR3: TGTGCCAGCAGCTTCATCCTTGCCGGGAGGAGAAACACCATATATTTT. Translation gives CASSFILAGRRNTIYF.

The gene calls are TRBV18 and TRBJ1-2; TRBD1 matches 10 bases. CDR1 KGHSH and CDR2 LQKENI come from the germline V gene. CDR3 length: 17 residues. V lost 4 bases and J lost 2; bases outside the gene matches: 10. In nucleotides, the CDR3 is TGTGCCAGCTCACTCACACCCCCGGGACAGGGGAACTATGGCTACACCTTC. It yields the protein CASSLTPPGQGNYGYTF.

The rearrangement uses TRBV4-2 and TRBJ2-6, with D possibly TRBD2 on 5 matching bases. The CDR3 length is 16 residues. Trimming removed 0 bases at V and 0 bases at J, with 6 bases between. Per the germline V gene, CDR1 is LGHNA and CDR2 is YNFKEQ. The chain's CDR3 is CASSQDAGSGANVLTF. The DNA for the CDR3 is TGTGCCAGCAGCCAAGATGCGGGCTCTGGGGCCAACGTCCTGACTTTC.

V usage is TRBV19 and J usage is TRBJ1-5; a weak D match, TRBD1 (6 bases). The CDR3 consists of 15 residues. V gave up 5 bases and J gave up 2 bases, with 13 bases separating them. CDR1 is LNHDA, CDR2 SQIVND, per germline (reference sequence). CDR3 residues: CASSENRVRNQPQHF. As DNA, the CDR3 is TGTGCCAGTAGTGAAAACAGGGTTCGCAATCAGCCCCAGCATTTT.

V gene TRBV5-6 combines with J gene TRBJ2-7, with D tentatively TRBD2 (6 bases). Germline values: CDR1 SGHDT, CDR2 YYEEEE. V lost 6 bases to trimming and J lost 4 bases, with 17 bases between them. This CDR3 region has 14 residues. The CDR3 DNA reads as TGTGCCAGCACCATCGGTGCGGGGAGATACGAGCAGTACTTC. It is translated as CASTIGAGRYEQYF. Full variable domain (remainder filled in from reference TRBV5-6 and TRBJ2-7): DAGVTQSPTHLIKTRGQQVTLRCSPKSGHDTVSWYQQALGQGPQFIFQYYEEEERQRGNFPDRFSGHQFPNYSSELNVNALLLGDSALYLCASTIGAGRYEQYFGPGTRLTVT.

The chain is built from TRBV9 and TRBJ1-4; TRBD1 agrees at 11 bases. In germline, CDR1 is SGDLS, CDR2 YYNGEE. Trimming removed 2 bases from V and 7 bases from J; junction bases left unmatched: 10. This CDR3 comprises 17 residues. In DNA, the CDR3 is TGTGCCAGCAGCGTTAGCAGGGACAGGGGGAACCGTGAAAAACTGTTTTTT. Its protein is CASSVSRDRGNREKLFF.

J is TRBJ2-7 and V is TRBV4-2; 10 positions match TRBD2. The length of the CDR3 is 16 residues. Germline CDR1 reads LGHNA; CDR2 reads YNFKEQ. Unmatched junction bases numbered 4, after V lost 0 bases and J lost 2 bases. The CDR3 spells CASSQDWTSGAYEQYF. DNA for the CDR3: TGTGCCAGCAGCCAAGATTGGACTAGCGGCGCCTACGAGCAGTACTTC.

The chain employs TRBV7-2 and TRBJ1-5, with D tentatively TRBD1 (5 bases). CDR3 size: 15 residues. V lost 1 base to trimming and J lost 6 bases, with 13 bases between them. Germline CDR1 reads SGHTA; CDR2 reads FQGNSA. CDR3 protein: CASSLVGGASQPQHF. The CDR3 DNA reads TGTGCCAGCAGCTTAGTAGGAGGGGCGAGTCAGCCCCAGCATTTT.

The rearrangement links TRBV2 to TRBJ1-4; D remains unclear. The V end was cut by 3 bases, the J end by 8 bases, with 10 bases between. Germline V CDR1 and CDR2: SNHLY, FYNNEI. The CDR3 length is 13 residues. CDR3 DNA sequence: TGTGCCAGCAGTGACGCAGCGGGCGAAAAACTGTTTTTT. Translated, it gives CASSDAAGEKLFF.

The genes are TRBV29-1 and TRBJ2-5; 9 bases agree with TRBD1. Germline loops: CDR1 SQVTM, CDR2 ANQGSEA. V lost 7 bases, J lost 4 bases, and 7 bases stayed unmatched. The CDR3 extends over 13 amino acids. CDR3 coding DNA: TGCAGCGGCCGGGACAGGGAAAGAGAGACCCAGTACTTC. Translation gives CSGRDRERETQYF.

Remarks on this clone: Other DNA variants within this sample encode the same CDR3. This chain uses TRBV5-1 with TRBJ2-5; 8 bases are shared with TRBD2. The CDR3 spans 16 residues. Germline lookup yields CDR1 SGHRS and CDR2 YFSETQ. After removal of 0 bases from V and 1 base from J, the junction contained 5 bases not matched to a gene. This CDR3 reads CASSLGAGGPQETQYF. The CDR3 nucleotides read TGCGCCAGCAGCTTGGGGGCGGGGGGCCCCCAAGAGACCCAGTACTTC.

The chain is built from TRBV2 and TRBJ2-2; D is perhaps TRBD2 (6 bases). V gave up 7 bases and J gave up 4 bases, with 13 bases separating them. Germline V gives CDR1 SNHLY, CDR2 FYNNEI. The CDR3 has 14 amino acids. The DNA for the CDR3 is TGTGCCAGCACTCGGGGGAAGGGCACCGGGGAGCTGTTTTTT. Protein product: CASTRGKGTGELFF.

The chain has TRBV19 and TRBJ2-1, with TRBD2 identical over 9 bases. The germline V gene encodes CDR1 LNHDA and CDR2 SQIVND (reference sequence). The CDR3 is made up of 14 amino acids. V shed 9 bases, J shed 5 bases, and the junction held 8 bases outside the gene matches. CDR3 sequence: CASRLAVTDNEQFF. The CDR3 DNA reads TGTGCCAGCAGACTAGCGGTAACGGACAATGAGCAGTTCTTC.

This chain joins TRBV7-2 and TRBJ1-2; D is uncertain. The V end was cut by 2 bases, the J end by 5 bases, with 15 bases between. The V gene's germline CDR1 is SGHTA and CDR2 FQGNSA. This CDR3 region has 15 residues. As DNA, the CDR3 is TGTGCCAGCAGCTTACCGAGGGAGGGAGGTTATGGCTACACCTTC. Translation: CASSLPREGGYGYTF.

The J gene is TRBJ2-7, the V gene TRBV4-2, with D perhaps TRBD1 (6 bases). CDR3 length equals 13 residues. V was trimmed by 1 base and J by 5 bases, leaving 9 bases between them. The germline CDR1 and CDR2 sequences are LGHNA and YNFKEQ. The CDR3 DNA reads as TGTGCCAGCAGCCAAGTTGGGGGCAACGAGCAGTACTTC. This codes for CASSQVGGNEQYF.

This rearrangement joins TRBV10-3 to TRBJ1-2; D remains unclear. V gave up 3 bases and J gave up 6 bases, with 11 bases separating them. The CDR3 sequence is 13 residues long. CDR1 and CDR2 (germline): ENHRY, SYGVKD. The chain's CDR3 is CAISEGGNDGYTF. CDR3 in DNA: TGTGCCATCAGTGAAGGAGGGAACGATGGCTACACCTTC.